The next 26 T cell receptor beta chains were all read from a single sample in a study of blood T cell repertoires in COVID-19. TCRdb's copy holds only in-frame clones and misses some; the assay was immunoSEQ multiplex PCR. The sample holds 90,000 to 150,000 clones, roughly three quarters seen once. Sequenced: peripheral blood. Receptor source: a woman aged 80 or over with acute or convalescent COVID-19.

The J gene is TRBJ1-1, the V gene TRBV7-8; 7 nucleotides match TRBD1. The CDR3 runs to 18 residues. Germline CDR1 is SGHVS and CDR2 is FQNEAQ. The V gene end was trimmed by 3 bases and the J gene end by 6 bases; junction bases not matched to a gene: 19. CDR3 coding DNA: TGTGCCAGCAGCTTGAGTGCTGACAGGGCATTGGGGAAGGCTGAAGCTTTCTTT. This encodes CASSLSADRALGKAEAFF.

The chain employs TRBV28 and TRBJ1-6; D is uncertain. The ends were cut back, 3 bases at V and 4 bases at J, with 7 bases in the middle. In germline, CDR1 is MDHEN, CDR2 SYDVKM. There are 14 residues in the CDR3. The CDR3 loop reads CASSLPGYNSPLHF. The DNA for the CDR3 is TGTGCCAGCAGTTTGCCCGGTTATAATTCACCCCTCCACTTT.

The gene calls are TRBV7-9 and TRBJ2-5, with 7 bases lining up with TRBD2. The length of the CDR3 is 15 residues. Per the germline V gene, CDR1 is SEHNR and CDR2 is FQNEAQ (reference sequence). V shed 5 bases and J 4 bases; nucleotides not matched to a gene: 10. As DNA, the CDR3 is TGTGCCAGCAGCCGGGGACGCGGGAGAGGAGAGACCCAGTACTTC. The encoded protein is CASSRGRGRGETQYF.

The V and J genes are TRBV14 and TRBJ2-5; 7 bases are shared with TRBD1. CDR3 size: 14 residues. Trimming removed 3 bases from V and 2 bases from J; junction bases left unmatched: 3. The germline V gene has CDR1 SGHDN and CDR2 FVKESK. The CDR3: CASSQMGQQETQYF. The CDR3 DNA reads as TGTGCCAGCAGCCAGATGGGACAGCAAGAGACCCAGTACTTC.

V is TRBV7-6 and J is TRBJ2-2; D is perhaps TRBD1 (6 bases). In germline, CDR1 is SGHVS, CDR2 FNYEAQ. The length of the CDR3 is 15 residues. V was cut by 5 bases and J by 5 bases, with 15 bases left in between. The CDR3 DNA reads as TGTGCCAGCAGCGCGAATAACAGGGAAACCGGGGAGCTGTTTTTT. This encodes CASSANNRETGELFF. The full variable domain, rest sourced from reference TRBV7-6 and TRBJ2-2, is GAGVSQSPRYKVTKRGQDVALRCDPISGHVSLYWYRQALGQGPEFLTYFNYEAQQDKSGLPNDRFSAERPEGSISTLTIQRTEQRDSAMYRCASSANNRETGELFFGEGSRLTVL.

The chain combines TRBV6-5 with TRBJ2-3; perhaps TRBD1 as D (5 bases). Germline V lookup: CDR1 MNHEY, CDR2 SVGAGI. The V gene lost 6 bases and the J gene lost 3 bases, with 10 bases spanning the gap. The CDR3 is made up of 13 amino acids. Here the CDR3 reads CASSPRVTDTQYF. CDR3 coding DNA: TGTGCCAGCAGCCCCAGGGTGACAGATACGCAGTATTTT.

CDR3 nucleotides: TGCAGCGTTGGCCAAGGGACAGGGGCCGAGCAGTACTTC. Translation gives CSVGQGTGAEQYF. The chain uses TRBV29-1 and TRBJ2-7, with 10 bases lining up with TRBD1. The CDR3 is made up of 13 amino acids. In germline, CDR1 is SQVTM, CDR2 ANQGSEA. The junction had 6 bases not matched to a gene; V was cut back by 4 bases and J by 6 bases.

The chain combines TRBV19 with TRBJ2-5; D possibly corresponds to TRBD2 (6 bases). In germline, CDR1 is LNHDA, CDR2 SQIVND (reference sequence). The V end lost 5 bases, the J end lost 1 base, and 14 bases lay between the germline ends. The CDR3 covers 15 residues. The CDR3 DNA sequence: TGTGCCAGTAGTTCAGACGGGAGTCTCCAAGAGACCCAGTACTTC. Encoded protein: CASSSDGSLQETQYF.

The rearrangement joins TRBV18 to TRBJ2-7, with 9 positions matching TRBD1. The ends lost 3 bases at V and 9 bases at J; junction bases unmatched: 15. CDR1 and CDR2 from the germline V gene are KGHSH and LQKENI. CDR3 length: 16 residues. The CDR3 spells CASSPAEDRGGVGQYF. The CDR3 DNA is TGTGCCAGCTCACCGGCCGAGGACAGGGGCGGGGTTGGGCAGTACTTC.

V gene TRBV27 combines with J gene TRBJ1-1; D may be TRBD1 (5 bases). The CDR3 loop spans 14 amino acids. The ends were cut back, 4 bases at V and 6 bases at J, with 15 bases in the middle. From germline, CDR1 is MNHEY and CDR2 SMNVEV (reference sequence). The CDR3 reads CASSWRGRDSEAFF. CDR3 in DNA: TGTGCCAGCAGTTGGAGAGGTAGGGACTCTGAAGCTTTCTTT.

The J gene is TRBJ2-3, the V gene TRBV7-2; 7 bases match TRBD2. The CDR3 is made up of 17 amino acids. Trimming cost V 1 base and J 1 base; bases outside gene matches: 8. Per germline, CDR1 SGHTA and CDR2 FQGNSA. The CDR3: CASSLERAGFRTDTQYF. CDR3 DNA: TGTGCCAGCAGCTTAGAAAGAGCGGGGTTTCGCACAGATACGCAGTATTTT. The full variable domain, its missing parts supplied by reference TRBV7-2 and TRBJ2-3, is GAGVSQSPSNKVTEKGKDVELRCDPISGHTALYWYRQSLGQGLEFLIYFQGNSAPDKSGLPSDRFSAERTGGSVSTLTIQRTQQEDSAVYLCASSLERAGFRTDTQYFGPGTRLTVL.

This clone was recorded a few times. This chain connects TRBV28 to TRBJ2-5, with TRBD2 matching 9 bases. The CDR3 contains 15 residues. The junction had 11 bases not matched to a gene; V was cut back by 11 bases and J by 1 base. Germline V lookup: CDR1 MDHEN, CDR2 SYDVKM. The DNA of the CDR3 is TGTGCCTCCTCTTTGGCTAGCGGGGCCCAAGAGACCCAGTACTTC. It codes for CASSLASGAQETQYF. Looking up the rest from reference TRBV28 and TRBJ2-5 gives the full variable domain: DVKVTQSSRYLVKRTGEKVFLECVQDMDHENMFWYRQDPGLGLRLIYFSYDVKMKEKGDIPEGYSVSREKKERFSLILESASTNQTSMYLCASSLASGAQETQYFGPGTRLLVL.

The chain combines TRBV30 with TRBJ2-1; 9 bases line up with TRBD2. The length of the CDR3 is 15 residues. V gave up 2 bases and J gave up 9 bases; unmatched junction bases: 11. The germline V gene has CDR1 GTSNPN and CDR2 SVGIG (reference sequence). For the CDR3, the DNA is TGTGCCTGGAGTATGGTAATAGCGGGAGTTGGTGAGCAGTTCTTC. This codes for CAWSMVIAGVGEQFF.

This clone was detected a few times. The rearrangement joins TRBV5-6 to TRBJ1-2; no clear D gene. V dropped 4 bases and J dropped 7 bases, with 11 bases sitting between them. Germline-derived CDR1 and CDR2 are SGHDT and YYEEEE. CDR3 length equals 12 residues. The CDR3 DNA reads TGTGCCAGCAGCCACGAGCGGGCTGGCTACACCTTC. It translates to CASSHERAGYTF.

This CDR3 reads CASGTGLQLYGYTF. As DNA, the CDR3 is TGTGCCAGTGGGACAGGCCTCCAACTCTATGGCTACACCTTC. V gene TRBV28 combines with J gene TRBJ1-2, with TRBD1 matching over 8 bases. Germline V gene data show CDR1 as MDHEN and CDR2 as SYDVKM. Trimming took 9 bases from V and 4 from J; bases not matched to a gene: 10. The CDR3 is made up of 14 amino acids.

The chain carries TRBV7-9 and TRBJ1-3; 12 bases agree with TRBD1. CDR1 is SEHNR, CDR2 FQNEAQ, per germline (reference sequence). V was pared by 4 bases and J by 4 bases, with 5 bases of the junction left unmatched. The CDR3 contains 16 residues. The CDR3 DNA sequence: TGTGCCAGCAGCTCGGGACAGGGGGCGCACGGAAACACCATATATTTT. It codes for CASSSGQGAHGNTIYF.

A single count supports this clone. In nucleotides, the CDR3 is TGTGCCAGCGGGCAGGCTTTCTACGAGCAGTACTTC. This encodes CASGQAFYEQYF. V is TRBV28 and J is TRBJ2-7, with D hard to call. With 8 bases removed from V and 3 bases from J, the gap between germline ends came to 11 bases. Germline values: CDR1 MDHEN, CDR2 SYDVKM. This CDR3 comprises 12 residues.

The chain is built from TRBV5-8 and TRBJ2-1; maybe TRBD2 (5 bases). The CDR3 is 14 residues long. CDR1 is SGHTS, CDR2 YDEGEE, per germline. V was clipped by 4 bases and J by 3 bases, with 11 bases between them. CDR3 protein: CASSPPAGYNEQFF. The DNA of the CDR3 is TGTGCCAGCAGCCCCCCCGCGGGCTACAATGAGCAGTTCTTC.

This sequence joins TRBV19 and TRBJ1-1; D possibly corresponds to TRBD1 (6 bases). Trimming removed 3 bases at V and 5 bases at J, with 13 bases between. The CDR3 spans 14 residues. Germline V lookup: CDR1 LNHDA, CDR2 SQIVND (reference sequence). CDR3 sequence reads: CASSIVGAGTEAFF. CDR3 bases: TGTGCCAGTAGTATTGTGGGGGCAGGAACTGAAGCTTTCTTT.

The chain combines TRBV29-1 with TRBJ2-1, with D perhaps matching TRBD2 (6 bases). CDR1 is SQVTM, CDR2 ANQGSEA, per germline. V dropped 6 bases and J dropped 12 bases, with 12 bases sitting between them. The CDR3 has 10 amino acids. The DNA for the CDR3 is TGCAGCGTAGAGACCGGGGGGCAGTTCTTC. Translated, it gives CSVETGGQFF.

DNA for the CDR3: TGTGCCATCAGGAGGGAAGGAAGCTATGGCTACACCTTC. It encodes CAIRREGSYGYTF. The chain carries TRBV10-3 and TRBJ1-2; D gene ambiguous. The CDR3 runs to 13 residues. Germline assignment: CDR1 ENHRY and CDR2 SYGVKD. Trimming removed 6 bases at V and 4 bases at J, with 12 bases between.

This chain uses TRBV5-4 with TRBJ2-4; 11 positions match TRBD2. V shed 3 bases, J shed 2 bases, and the junction held 4 bases outside the gene matches. The CDR3 has 16 residues. Germline CDR1 and CDR2: SGHNT and YYREEE (reference sequence). The CDR3, as DNA: TGTGCCAGCAGCTCCGGGACTAGCGGAACCAAAAACATTCAGTACTTC. It translates to CASSSGTSGTKNIQYF.

The chain combines TRBV7-2 with TRBJ1-1, with a weak D call TRBD1 (6 bases). Trimming pared 2 bases from V and 10 bases from J, leaving 17 bases between. Germline CDR1 SGHTA, CDR2 FQGNSA. The CDR3 spans 14 residues. Here the CDR3 reads CASSLTGGTSGAFF. The CDR3 bases are TGTGCCAGCAGCTTAACGGGGGGGACAAGCGGAGCTTTCTTT.

This chain connects TRBV19 to TRBJ2-2; TRBD1 aligns across 11 bases. The J segment lost 7 bases and the V segment lost 4 bases, leaving 2 bases of the junction unmatched. The CDR3 covers 14 residues. The germline gives CDR1 LNHDA, CDR2 SQIVND (reference sequence). CDR3 residues: CASSRTGGGGELFF. CDR3 nucleotide sequence: TGTGCCAGTAGTAGGACAGGGGGCGGCGGGGAGCTGTTTTTT.

The chain carries TRBV19 and TRBJ2-2; perhaps TRBD1 as D (6 bases). With 6 bases removed from V and 3 bases from J, the gap between germline ends came to 11 bases. The CDR3 has 14 residues. Germline CDR1 reads LNHDA; CDR2 reads SQIVND (reference sequence). The CDR3 region is CASSTTGYTGELFF. The CDR3 coding sequence is TGTGCCAGTAGCACGACAGGATACACCGGGGAGCTGTTTTTT.

The rearrangement joins TRBV10-3 to TRBJ2-3; TRBD2 matches 15 bases. V was clipped by 10 bases and J by 0 bases; unmatched bases: 14. The germline CDR1 and CDR2 sequences are ENHRY and SYGVKD. The CDR3 contains 19 residues. The CDR3 DNA is TGTGCCACCCGCCCAGGACTAGCGGGGGGGAACTTTAGCACAGATACGCAGTATTTT. Encoded protein: CATRPGLAGGNFSTDTQYF.